Presented here are 25 T cell receptor beta chains from one specimen sequenced in a study of T-cell memory formation after mild COVID-19. TCRdb reanalysed the 5' RACE reads using MiXCR and keeps one entry per CDR3 protein. The table records 120,000 or so distinct CDR3 sequences, about 5.9% of them present only once. Sequencing used PBMCs or a T cell subset sorted from them (not recorded which). The receptor source for this set is an adult woman who had mild COVID-19 (a few samples of this study predate the infection). Cell type and time point are not known.

This clonotype was picked up a small number of times. V is TRBV7-3 and J is TRBJ2-2; 11 bases line up with TRBD2. The germline V gene encodes CDR1 SGHTA and CDR2 FQGTGA. The CDR3 is 15 residues long. With 4 bases clipped from V and 5 bases from J, the junction kept 3 bases outside the gene matches. The DNA for the CDR3 is TGTGCCAGCAGCTCCCTAGCGGGAGGAACCGGGGAGCTGTTTTTT. The encoded protein is CASSSLAGGTGELFF.

The rearrangement joins TRBV6-1 to TRBJ2-5, with D possibly being TRBD2 (7 bases). This CDR3 spans 13 amino acids. The germline CDR1 and CDR2 sequences are MNHNS and SASEGT. The ends were cut back, 8 bases at V and 4 bases at J, with 14 bases in the middle. DNA for the CDR3: TGTGCCAGCCGGGGGGCGGCGGGAGAGACCCAGTACTTC. This sequence encodes CASRGAAGETQYF.

This clonotype was counted many times. The chain uses TRBV14 and TRBJ1-2, with D maybe TRBD1 (5 bases). Trimming removed 6 bases at V and 8 bases at J, with 10 bases between. CDR1 is SGHDN and CDR2 is FVKESK in the germline V gene. CDR3 length: 11 amino acids. In DNA form, the CDR3 reads TGTGCCAGCAGTAATCACAGGGGCTACACCTTC. It codes for CASSNHRGYTF.

This clonotype was seen repeatedly, ten times or more. The chain links TRBV19 to TRBJ2-3, with D possibly being TRBD1 (5 bases). The CDR3 loop spans 14 amino acids. V was shortened by 7 bases and J by 2 bases, with 13 bases between the two germline ends. The germline gives CDR1 LNHDA, CDR2 SQIVND (reference sequence). The DNA of the CDR3 is TGTGCCAGTACCCAGGGAAGACCCACAGATACGCAGTATTTT. Protein product: CASTQGRPTDTQYF.

The V and J genes are TRBV7-9 and TRBJ2-5, with D perhaps TRBD2 (6 bases). The CDR3 has 13 residues. The ends were cut back, 1 base at V and 13 bases at J, with 16 bases in the middle. Germline CDR1 reads SEHNR; CDR2 reads FQNEAQ (reference sequence). CDR3 protein: CASSLEQTGARYF. Written as DNA, the CDR3 is TGTGCCAGCAGCTTAGAGCAAACGGGAGCGCGGTACTTC.

This chain links TRBV5-1 with TRBJ2-1; 7 positions agree with TRBD1. The CDR3 is 15 amino acids. Trimming cost V 0 bases and J 9 bases; bases outside gene matches: 9. Germline CDR1 reads SGHRS; CDR2 reads YFSETQ. The CDR3 nucleotides read TGCGCCAGCAGCTTGGGGGGTCACTCAGGGGGTGAGCAGTTCTTC. Encoded protein: CASSLGGHSGGEQFF.

The chain recombines TRBV7-3 with TRBJ1-1, with TRBD1 matching 9 bases. The germline CDR1 and CDR2 sequences are SGHTA and FQGTGA. The trim removed 3 bases at V and 2 bases at J, leaving 7 bases unmatched. The CDR3 is 16 amino acids. The DNA for the CDR3 is TGTGCCAGCAGCTTCGGACAGGGGATTGCTAACACTGAAGCTTTCTTT. This sequence encodes CASSFGQGIANTEAFF.

The V gene is TRBV4-1, the J gene TRBJ2-3; 10 bases agree with TRBD2. V was pared by 0 bases and J by 4 bases, with 4 bases of the junction left unmatched. The CDR3 covers 16 residues. Germline CDR1 MGHRA, CDR2 YSYEKL. Written as DNA, the CDR3 is TGCGCCAGCAGCCAAGACCCCAGCGGGGGGGCAGATACGCAGTATTTT. Protein: CASSQDPSGGADTQYF.

This clonotype appeared many times. The chain employs TRBV6-1 and TRBJ1-1; unclear D gene. The CDR3 has 14 amino acids. Germline lookup yields CDR1 MNHNS and CDR2 SASEGT. V shed 7 bases and J shed 3 bases, with 15 bases lying between them. In nucleotides, the CDR3 is TGTGCCAGCATCAGGTCAAGGGTGGACACTGAAGCTTTCTTT. Translating gives CASIRSRVDTEAFF.

The table lists this clonotype with a few counts. The chain combines TRBV12-3 or TRBV12-4 with TRBJ2-7, with 8 bases aligning to TRBD1. V was pared by 6 bases and J by 6 bases, with 7 bases of the junction left unmatched. The CDR3 has 13 amino acids. The CDR3 sequence: CASSARTGTEQYF. CDR3 nucleotides: TGTGCCAGCAGCGCGCGGACAGGGACCGAGCAGTACTTC.

This sequence joins TRBV5-1 and TRBJ2-5; possible D gene TRBD1, 6 bases. The germline CDR1 and CDR2 sequences are SGHRS and YFSETQ. CDR3 length equals 13 residues. The V end lost 4 bases, the J end lost 5 bases, and 12 bases lay between the germline ends. The chain's CDR3 is CASSRAGVETQYF. The CDR3 bases are TGCGCCAGCAGCCGGGCAGGGGTTGAGACCCAGTACTTC.

Many counts were recorded for this clonotype. CDR3 sequence: CAWSTLGQETQYF. CDR3 DNA: TGTGCCTGGAGCACTTTAGGACAAGAGACCCAGTACTTC. The chain combines TRBV30 with TRBJ2-5; no firm D call. CDR1 GTSNPN and CDR2 SVGIG come from the germline V gene (reference sequence). The V and J ends lost 3 bases and 2 bases respectively, with 10 bases between them. This CDR3 contains 13 residues.

Ten or more counts support this clonotype. The gene calls are TRBV7-2 and TRBJ2-5; D is uncertain. V was pared by 5 bases and J by 2 bases, with 3 bases between. This CDR3 has 11 residues. Per germline, CDR1 SGHTA and CDR2 FQGNSA. CDR3 residues: CASSEQETQYF. CDR3 in DNA: TGTGCCAGCAGCGAACAAGAGACCCAGTACTTC.

The V call is TRBV7-2, the J call TRBJ2-1, with TRBD2 identical over 12 bases. V gave up 4 bases and J gave up 4 bases; unmatched junction bases: 2. This CDR3 is 15 amino acids long. CDR1 is SGHTA, CDR2 FQGNSA, per germline. The CDR3, as DNA: TGTGCCAGCAGCTCGACTAGCGGGAGTTACAATGAGCAGTTCTTC. Its protein is CASSSTSGSYNEQFF.

In its sample, this clonotype was seen many times. V is TRBV5-6 and J is TRBJ2-3; no definite D call. The V end was cut by 2 bases, the J end by 6 bases, with 10 bases between. The CDR3 contains 13 residues. Germline CDR1 and CDR2: SGHDT and YYEEEE. The CDR3 bases are TGTGCCAGCAGCTTCCAATCTGGGGATACGCAGTATTTT. Its protein product is CASSFQSGDTQYF.

This clonotype has only a few counts. The chain carries TRBV7-6 and TRBJ2-1, with D possibly being TRBD1 (6 bases). The CDR3 totals 14 residues. Germline loops: CDR1 SGHVS, CDR2 FNYEAQ. V lost 4 bases, J lost 2 bases, and 9 bases lay in between. For the CDR3, the DNA is TGTGCCAGCAGCTCCGGACAGCCCTACAATGAGCAGTTCTTC. This encodes CASSSGQPYNEQFF.

This clonotype was observed at least ten times. The CDR3, as DNA: TGCAGCGTTCGATTCGGGGACATCGGGCAGTATTTT. Protein sequence: CSVRFGDIGQYF. The gene calls are TRBV29-1 and TRBJ2-3; weak D call: TRBD1 (6 bases). V shed 5 bases and J shed 11 bases, with 17 bases lying between them. The CDR3 is made up of 12 amino acids. Germline CDR1 reads SQVTM; CDR2 reads ANQGSEA.

This chain links TRBV15 with TRBJ2-7; 14 bases match TRBD2. The CDR3 is 18 residues long. CDR1 and CDR2 from the germline V gene are LNHNV and YYDKDF (reference sequence). Trimming at V came to 1 base and at J to 6 bases, leaving 11 bases not matched to a gene. The CDR3 spells CATSRALRLAGGPLEQYF. CDR3 nucleotide sequence: TGTGCCACCAGCAGAGCTTTGCGACTAGCGGGAGGGCCGCTCGAGCAGTACTTC.

This clonotype has ten or more counts. V and J are TRBV7-2 and TRBJ2-7, with D maybe TRBD1 (5 bases). V dropped 5 bases and J dropped 0 bases, with 14 bases sitting between them. CDR1 and CDR2 from the germline V gene are SGHTA and FQGNSA. The CDR3 consists of 15 residues. The CDR3 coding sequence is TGTGCCAGCAGCCCCTGGACAAGCCTCTCCTACGAGCAGTACTTC. Translated: CASSPWTSLSYEQYF.

This clonotype was seen more than once but under ten times. The genes are TRBV5-1 and TRBJ2-1; D is unclear. The germline V and J ends were trimmed by 4 bases and 8 bases, with 16 bases remaining between them. Per the germline V gene, CDR1 is SGHRS and CDR2 is YFSETQ. CDR3 length equals 14 residues. The CDR3 loop is CASSPLPNNDEQFF. The CDR3 region has the DNA TGCGCCAGCAGCCCCCTCCCAAACAATGATGAGCAGTTCTTC.

The gene calls are TRBV29-1 and TRBJ2-7, with TRBD1 matching 8 bases. J gave up 2 bases and V 7 bases, and 4 bases lay outside the gene matches. Germline V CDR1 and CDR2: SQVTM, ANQGSEA. The CDR3 loop spans 12 amino acids. The CDR3 coding sequence is TGCAGCGCGAGGACAGGGACCTACGAGCAGTACTTC. Protein: CSARTGTYEQYF.

V gene TRBV7-9 combines with J gene TRBJ2-5; D call uncertain. The CDR3 runs 12 residues. From germline, CDR1 is SEHNR and CDR2 FQNEAQ (reference sequence). Trimming removed 1 base from V and 6 bases from J, with 6 bases in between. The CDR3 DNA is TGTGCCAGCAGCTTAGAATTAAAGACCCAGTACTTC. This codes for CASSLELKTQYF.

There are a few counts of this clonotype. V gene TRBV6-2 or TRBV6-3 combines with J gene TRBJ1-4; D is ambiguous. The CDR3 is made up of 17 amino acids. Germline V CDR1 and CDR2: MNHEY, SVGEGT. Trimming removed 2 bases at V and 0 bases at J, with 13 bases between. In nucleotides, the CDR3 is TGTGCCAGCAGTTACGGGCACAGCCGAGCAACTAATGAAAAACTGTTTTTT. Translated: CASSYGHSRATNEKLFF.

The rearrangement uses TRBV29-1 and TRBJ2-1; maybe TRBD1 (5 bases). V was clipped by 4 bases and J by 3 bases, with 10 bases between them. This CDR3 region has 13 residues. Looked up from germline, CDR1 is SQVTM and CDR2 is ANQGSEA. The CDR3 is CSVGLDSYNEQFF. CDR3 bases: TGCAGCGTTGGTCTCGACAGCTACAATGAGCAGTTCTTC.

J is TRBJ2-7 and V is TRBV5-6, with D perhaps matching TRBD2 (5 bases). The CDR3 loop spans 13 amino acids. Germline CDR1 reads SGHDT; CDR2 reads YYEEEE. The germline V and J ends were trimmed by 4 bases and 5 bases, with 13 bases remaining between them. The CDR3 region is CASSEGSLDEQYF. DNA of the CDR3: TGTGCCAGCAGCGAAGGGAGTTTGGACGAGCAGTACTTC. The full variable domain, with the rest looked up from reference TRBV5-6 and TRBJ2-7, is DAGVTQSPTHLIKTRGQQVTLRCSPKSGHDTVSWYQQALGQGPQFIFQYYEEEERQRGNFPDRFSGHQFPNYSSELNVNALLLGDSALYLCASSEGSLDEQYFGPGTRLTVT.